The clone carrying this TCR beta chain was seen a few times. As originally analysed: Counts of nucleated cells, estimated from reference gene primer amplification, were obtained. Sequenced by immunoSEQ multiplex PCR; TCRdb stores in-frame clones only, minus some. The V and J calls and the clone size are those of that table, but D and trimming were determined from the DNA. The sample lists around 130,000 clones; about 80% were seen once. This sample is part of a study of blood T cell repertoires in COVID-19. Looking at the study overall: There were acute and convalescent COVID-19 samples, and they came from the United States, Italy and Spain.

The participants were between about 18 and 95 years old and came from about two dozen US areas. Participants had their cohort set by participant-reported clinical history. Trimming took off 1 base at V and 5 bases at J, with 11 bases between the two ends. CDR1 PRHDT and CDR2 FYEKMQ come from the germline V gene (reference sequence). This CDR3 region has 14 residues. The gene calls are TRBV13 and TRBJ1-2; D is unresolved. Sequenced material: PBMCs or T cells enriched from blood (not recorded which). The TCR was taken from a man in his forties with acute COVID-19. CDR3 residues: CASSLDLGGYGYTF. CDR3 DNA: TGTGCCAGCAGCTTAGACCTCGGAGGTTATGGCTACACCTTC.